These 14 T cell receptor beta chains were sequenced from one sample in a study of regulatory T cells in long-lasting Graves disease. Noted time point: persistent/refractory GD, antithyroid drugs over 5 years with positive TRAb. The TCR library was made from RNA that had been extracted from PBMCs in TRIzol. HTBI primers from iRepertoire and Arm-PCR of CDR3 regions yielded the TCR beta libraries. One entry per CDR3 protein results from TCRdb running MiXCR on the multiplex PCR reads. Found here are over 650,000 distinct CDR3 sequences, approximately 31% of them singletons; the top ten hold 40% to 50%. Sequencing used peripheral blood mononuclear cells (PBMCs), obtained when the disease was refractory, from a patient treated with antithyroid drugs. These receptor sequences come from a female donor with Graves disease.

This chain links TRBV6-1 with TRBJ2-5; D not certain. V was trimmed by 7 bases and J by 5 bases, leaving 11 bases between them. The germline gives CDR1 MNHNS, CDR2 SASEGT. This CDR3 contains 12 residues. The CDR3 coding sequence is TGTGCCAGCACCGAAGCTCCGGAGACCCAGTACTTC. Protein sequence: CASTEAPETQYF.

V usage is TRBV20-1 and J usage is TRBJ1-4; D is perhaps TRBD1 (5 bases). Germline-derived CDR1 and CDR2 are DFQATT and SNEGSKA (reference sequence). There are 17 residues in the CDR3. The V gene lost 3 bases and the J gene lost 8 bases, with 25 bases spanning the gap. This CDR3 is CSASRQGLMVGEEKLFF. The CDR3 DNA follows: TGCAGTGCTAGTCGGCAGGGATTGATGGTGGGGGAGGAAAAACTGTTTTTT.

The table lists this clonotype with a few counts. The chain employs TRBV18 and TRBJ1-1, with D unresolved. The ends were cut back, 3 bases at V and 3 bases at J, with 11 bases in the middle. CDR1 and CDR2 (germline): KGHSH, LQKENI. The CDR3 spans 14 residues. CDR3 sequence (DNA): TGTGCCAGCTCACCCTACGACGGCCACACTGAAGCTTTCTTT. Translation: CASSPYDGHTEAFF.

This clonotype has a count of ten or more. The gene calls are TRBV7-2 and TRBJ1-6; tentative D call: TRBD1 (5 bases). Trimming cost V 1 base and J 5 bases, with 6 bases left between them. Germline-derived CDR1 and CDR2 are SGHTA and FQGNSA. The CDR3 runs 14 residues. The chain's CDR3 is CASSLVRDNSPLHF. CDR3 nucleotides: TGTGCCAGCAGCTTAGTCAGGGATAATTCACCCCTCCACTTT.

A few counts support this clonotype. J is TRBJ2-7 and V is TRBV2; 7 bases match TRBD2. The junction had 8 bases not matched to a gene; V was cut back by 6 bases and J by 3 bases. CDR1 and CDR2 from the germline V gene are SNHLY and FYNNEI. The CDR3 is 14 residues long. The DNA for the CDR3 is TGTGCCAGCAGAAAATCGCCTAGCGGCTACGAGCAGTACTTC. Its translation is CASRKSPSGYEQYF. Full variable domain (missing parts from reference TRBV2 and TRBJ2-7): EPEVTQTPSHQVTQMGQEVILRCVPISNHLYFYWYRQILGQKVEFLVSFYNNEISEKSEIFDDQFSVERPDGSNFTLKIRSTKLEDSAMYFCASRKSPSGYEQYFGPGTRLTVT.

V and J are TRBV5-4 and TRBJ2-7; TRBD2 matches at 9 bases. V gave up 4 bases and J gave up 3 bases; unmatched junction bases: 8. This CDR3 comprises 15 residues. Germline V gene sequence: CDR1 SGHNT, CDR2 YYREEE (reference sequence). The CDR3 region is CASSKQTSGHYEQYF. The CDR3 region has the DNA TGTGCCAGCAGCAAGCAGACTAGCGGCCACTACGAGCAGTACTTC.

V is TRBV4-1 and J is TRBJ1-2, with D unresolved. With 3 bases removed from V and 0 bases from J, the gap between germline ends came to 14 bases. The CDR3 length is 16 residues. The germline V gene has CDR1 MGHRA and CDR2 YSYEKL. This CDR3 reads CASSQAEANTNYGYTF. As DNA, the CDR3 is TGCGCCAGCAGCCAGGCGGAAGCCAATACTAACTATGGCTACACCTTC.

V is TRBV28 and J is TRBJ1-2; D is uncertain. CDR1 is MDHEN, CDR2 SYDVKM, per germline. This CDR3 has 16 amino acids. V lost 5 bases and J 2 bases, leaving 18 bases between the germline ends. The chain's CDR3 is CASSPPFTPLNYGYTF. CDR3 nucleotide sequence: TGTGCCAGCAGTCCACCGTTTACACCTTTAAACTATGGCTACACCTTC.

This clonotype was picked up a small number of times. The chain joins TRBV20-1 to TRBJ1-1, with TRBD1 matching over 8 bases. Looked up from germline, CDR1 is DFQATT and CDR2 is SNEGSKA (reference sequence). V lost 5 bases, J lost 4 bases, and 12 bases stayed unmatched. The CDR3 has 15 amino acids. This CDR3 is CSASWTGRGITEAFF. In DNA form, the CDR3 reads TGCAGTGCTTCTTGGACAGGGCGGGGGATCACTGAAGCTTTCTTT.

This clonotype was counted only a few times. V is TRBV20-1 and J is TRBJ1-2; D is possibly TRBD1 (5 bases). V lost 0 bases, J lost 8 bases, and 22 bases lay in between. CDR3 length: 16 amino acids. Germline assignment: CDR1 DFQATT and CDR2 SNEGSKA (reference sequence). The CDR3 here is CSARDKGGSDNGGYTF. The DNA of the CDR3 is TGCAGTGCTAGAGATAAGGGAGGTTCGGACAATGGAGGCTACACCTTC.

V gene TRBV7-2 combines with J gene TRBJ2-5; D gene uncertain. CDR1 and CDR2 from the germline V gene are SGHTA and FQGNSA. The CDR3 length is 12 residues. V lost 1 base to trimming and J lost 6 bases, with 6 bases between them. The CDR3 is CASSLGAQTQYF. As DNA, the CDR3 is TGTGCCAGCAGCTTAGGGGCCCAGACCCAGTACTTC.

This clonotype was detected a few times. This chain joins TRBV7-9 and TRBJ1-5; TRBD1 matches at 9 bases. The trim removed 5 bases at V and 2 bases at J, leaving 7 bases unmatched. From germline, CDR1 is SEHNR and CDR2 FQNEAQ (reference sequence). The CDR3 is 16 residues long. Here the CDR3 reads CASSPYRDRGNQPQHF. The CDR3 DNA reads as TGTGCCAGCAGCCCGTACCGGGACAGGGGCAATCAGCCCCAGCATTTT.

With respect to this clonotype: One base away lies a much larger clone, so this may be a sequencing read error. The CDR3 ends on some other residue instead of the conserved phenylalanine or tryptophan, so this is likely a read error. The rearrangement uses TRBV28 and TRBJ1-5; TRBD1 is a possible D gene (6 bases). Trimming removed 2 bases from V and 1 base from J, with 9 bases in between. The germline gives CDR1 MDHEN, CDR2 SYDVKM. This CDR3 spans 15 amino acids. CDR3 region: CASSLGGASNQPQHS. The DNA for the CDR3 is TGTGCCAGCAGTTTAGGGGGCGCAAGCAATCAGCCCCAGCATTCT.

The rearrangement links TRBV6-1 to TRBJ1-2; 7 nucleotides align to TRBD1. Trimming removed 5 bases from V and 5 bases from J; junction bases left unmatched: 5. CDR1 is MNHNS and CDR2 is SASEGT in the germline V gene. CDR3 length: 13 residues. The CDR3 DNA is TGTGCCAGCAGTCAACAGGGGAAATATGGCTACACCTTC. This sequence encodes CASSQQGKYGYTF.